This paragraph reports one T cell receptor beta chain. This entry belongs to a study of blood T cell repertoires in COVID-19. Clinical histories supplied by participants themselves formed the basis of cohort assignment. Two negative PCRs, clearance, or symptom resolution had been documented for recovered Cohort 3 donors. TCRdb keeps only in-frame clones here, not all; method: immunoSEQ multiplex PCR. The data hold approximately 230,000 clones, with around four fifths observed a single time. Germline assignment: CDR1 MNHEY and CDR2 SVGEGT. With 1 base clipped from V and 0 bases from J, the junction kept 4 bases outside the gene matches. The length of the CDR3 is 16 residues.

The J gene is TRBJ2-5, the V gene TRBV6-2 or TRBV6-3; 8 nucleotides line up with TRBD2. This TCR derives from a man aged 40-50 years who had recovered from COVID-19. What was sequenced was PBMCs or T cells enriched from blood (not recorded which). Here the CDR3 reads CASSYWSGSYQETQYF. As DNA, the CDR3 is TGTGCCAGCAGTTACTGGAGCGGGAGCTACCAAGAGACCCAGTACTTC.